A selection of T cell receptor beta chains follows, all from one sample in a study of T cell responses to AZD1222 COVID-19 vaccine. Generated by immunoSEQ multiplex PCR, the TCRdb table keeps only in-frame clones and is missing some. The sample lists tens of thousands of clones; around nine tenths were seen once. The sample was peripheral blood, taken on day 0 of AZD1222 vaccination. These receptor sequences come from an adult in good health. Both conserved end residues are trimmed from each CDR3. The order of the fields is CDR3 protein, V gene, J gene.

ASSLRLAGDFPPLYNEQF	TRBV5-1	TRBJ2-1
ASSELQGGPLPLH	TRBV6-1	TRBJ1-6
AIGLEGRDEQY	TRBV10-3	TRBJ2-7
ASSEVMWGTDTQY	TRBV6-1	TRBJ2-3
ASRLTGEPTYEQY	TRBV2	TRBJ2-7
SALSGRQETQY	TRBV29-1	TRBJ2-5
ASSLADRNTEAF	TRBV5-4	TRBJ1-1
ASSIAHSGANVLT	TRBV19	TRBJ2-6
ASSEATNTGELF	TRBV5-1	TRBJ2-2
ASSRDRGSTEAF	TRBV6-5	TRBJ1-1
ASRYNEQF	TRBV2	TRBJ2-1
ASSPGTPSYEQY	TRBV28	TRBJ2-7
ASSQDQGTGLVTEAF	TRBV4-1	TRBJ1-1
ASSGTGEGGNTIY	TRBV9	TRBJ1-3
ASSPDGHFGNTIY	TRBV9	TRBJ1-3
ASSVLAGGVYEQY	TRBV3-1/TRBV3-2	TRBJ2-7
ASSSSPVPRTDTQY	TRBV27	TRBJ2-3
ASSVQGQINTEAF	TRBV5-1	TRBJ1-1
ASSPGTASSYEQY	TRBV3-1/TRBV3-2	TRBJ2-7
ASSWGDSRSSYNEQF	TRBV5-1	TRBJ2-1
ASSAGQGSNEQF	TRBV6-4	TRBJ2-1
ASSFQGVSNQPQH	TRBV28	TRBJ1-5
ASSGLTGGSDEQY	TRBV5-1	TRBJ2-7
ASSLPGLGDGYT	TRBV5-4	TRBJ1-2
ASSDPGRRGYT	TRBV6-4	TRBJ1-2
ASSGVANTGELF	TRBV2	TRBJ2-2
ASRTGTVGEKLF	TRBV27	TRBJ1-4
ASTDRVSSQPQH	TRBV6-5	TRBJ1-5
ASSQDGSGTGAYEQY	TRBV4-2	TRBJ2-7
ASSPYILAGGPNEQF	TRBV4-2	TRBJ2-1
ASRPGLDGSPLH	TRBV28	TRBJ1-6
ASSPFPIGQTRGANVLT	TRBV18	TRBJ2-6
ASSAERLAGPGADTQY	TRBV2	TRBJ2-3
ASSWRGGTDTQY	TRBV2	TRBJ2-3
SVVSNYGYT	TRBV29-1	TRBJ1-2
ASSAALNQPQH	TRBV18	TRBJ1-5
ASSLAAGGNYEQY	TRBV7-2	TRBJ2-7
ASTGGVSYEQY	TRBV2	TRBJ2-7
ASSPSQTRAAEQY	TRBV18	TRBJ2-7
ASSPSSTGTNYGYT	TRBV18	TRBJ1-2
ASSLRQYEQY	TRBV5-1	TRBJ2-7
ASSLRGDRSYNEQF	TRBV11-3	TRBJ2-1
ASSEGGAGYEQY	TRBV10-1	TRBJ2-7